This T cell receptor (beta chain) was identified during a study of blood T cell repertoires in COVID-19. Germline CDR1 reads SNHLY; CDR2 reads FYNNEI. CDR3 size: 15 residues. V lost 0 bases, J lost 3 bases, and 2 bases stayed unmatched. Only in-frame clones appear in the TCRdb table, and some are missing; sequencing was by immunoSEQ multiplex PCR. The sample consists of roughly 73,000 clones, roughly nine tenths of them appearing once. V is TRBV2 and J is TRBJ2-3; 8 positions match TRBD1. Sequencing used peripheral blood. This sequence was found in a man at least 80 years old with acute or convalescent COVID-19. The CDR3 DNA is TGTGCCAGCAGTGAAGCCCGGACAGGGACAGATACGCAGTATTTT. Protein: CASSEARTGTDTQYF.